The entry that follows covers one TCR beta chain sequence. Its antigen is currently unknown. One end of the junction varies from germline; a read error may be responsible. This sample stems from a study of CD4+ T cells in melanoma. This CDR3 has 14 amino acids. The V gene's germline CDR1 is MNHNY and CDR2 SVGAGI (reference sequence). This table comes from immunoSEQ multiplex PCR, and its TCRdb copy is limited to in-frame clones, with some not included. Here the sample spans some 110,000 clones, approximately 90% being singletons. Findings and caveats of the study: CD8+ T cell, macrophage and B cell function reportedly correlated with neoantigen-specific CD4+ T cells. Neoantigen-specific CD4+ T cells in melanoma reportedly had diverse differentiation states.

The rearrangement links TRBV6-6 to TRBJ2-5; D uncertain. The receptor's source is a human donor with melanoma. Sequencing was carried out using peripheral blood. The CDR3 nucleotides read TGTGCCAGCAGCTACTCGACAAGCCAAGAGACCCAGTACTTC. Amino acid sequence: CASSYSTSQETQYF.